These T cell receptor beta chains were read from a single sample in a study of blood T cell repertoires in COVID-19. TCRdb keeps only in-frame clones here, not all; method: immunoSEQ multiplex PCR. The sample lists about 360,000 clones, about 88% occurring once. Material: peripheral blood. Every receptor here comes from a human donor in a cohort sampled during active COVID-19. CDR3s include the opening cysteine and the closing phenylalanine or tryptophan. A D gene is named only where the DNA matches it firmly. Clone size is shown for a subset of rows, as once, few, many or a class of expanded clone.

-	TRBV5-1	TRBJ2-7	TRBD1	TGCGCCAGCAGCTTGGTTCCCGGGACAGGGAATTACGAGCAGTACTTC	CASSLVPGTGNYEQYF
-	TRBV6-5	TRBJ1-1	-	TGTGCCAGCAGTTACACCAGGGTAGTGAACACTGAAGCTTTCTTT	CASSYTRVVNTEAFF
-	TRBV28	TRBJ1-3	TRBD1	TGTGCCAGCAGAATCCAGACAGGGGGCGAATTGGCTGGAAACACCATATATTTT	CASRIQTGGELAGNTIYF
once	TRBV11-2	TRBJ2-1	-	TGTGCCAGCAGCTTAGATGTCGGTAGCGGCTACAATGAGCAGTTCTTC	CASSLDVGSGYNEQFF
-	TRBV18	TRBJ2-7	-	TGTGCCAGCTCACCACCGGGCAATTACGAGCAGTACTTC	CASSPPGNYEQYF
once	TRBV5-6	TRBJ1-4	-	TGTGCCAGCAGCGCGGGGAGCGCTCAACCGGGTTTTTTT	CASSAGSAQPGFF
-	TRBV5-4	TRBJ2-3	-	TGTGCCAGCAGCTTTGGCGGGGCCGGGGGCACAGATACGCAGTATTTT	CASSFGGAGGTDTQYF
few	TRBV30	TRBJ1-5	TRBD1	TGTGCCTGGAGTGCAACGGACAGGCAACGGAATCAGCCCCAGCATTTT	CAWSATDRQRNQPQHF
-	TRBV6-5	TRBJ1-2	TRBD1	TGTGCCAGCAGAAGGACAGGTGATGGGGGCTACACCTTC	CASRRTGDGGYTF
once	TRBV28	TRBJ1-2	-	TGTGCCAGCAGTCCCCAGCGGACTGGCTATGGCTACACCTTC	CASSPQRTGYGYTF